The TCR beta chain described here comes from a study of blood T cell repertoires in COVID-19. The germline V and J ends were trimmed by 0 bases and 16 bases, with 22 bases remaining between them. Germline V gives CDR1 MNHEY, CDR2 SVGAGI. The CDR3 has 15 amino acids. Original methodology: Reference gene primer amplification yielded estimated nucleated cell counts. Libraries were prepared by immunoSEQ multiplex PCR; TCRdb keeps only in-frame clonotypes and omits some of them. That table supplies the V and J calls and clone size; D and trimming were determined from the DNA. The table includes about 190,000 clones, 80% to 90% detected once.

The sequencing sample was made of peripheral blood. The TCR originated in an elderly woman with acute or convalescent COVID-19. The gene calls are TRBV6-5 and TRBJ2-1; D may be TRBD1 (5 bases). The DNA for the CDR3 is TGTGCCAGCAGTTACTCTCCGGCAGGGCGCTCCCGCACCTTCTTC. It encodes CASSYSPAGRSRTFF.